The source of this T cell receptor (beta chain) is a study of blood T cell repertoires in COVID-19. Overall study context: There were acute and convalescent COVID-19 samples, and they came from the United States, Italy and Spain. Nucleic acid was either cDNA or gDNA, and it came from T cells, B-cell-depleted T cells, or PBMCs.

Trimming stripped 3 bases from V and 5 bases from J, with 11 bases between. Germline V lookup: CDR1 SGDLS, CDR2 YYNGEE. The CDR3 is made up of 13 amino acids. Original analysis: For nucleated cells, counts were estimated from reference gene primer amplification. Some clones are missing from TCRdb's copy, which holds only in-frame ones; the method was immunoSEQ multiplex PCR. D and trimming come from the DNA, and the V and J calls and clone size come from that table. The data contain 200,000 to 250,000 clones, 80% of them singletons. This TCR was recovered from a woman in her seventies with acute or convalescent COVID-19. The rearrangement links TRBV9 to TRBJ2-5; tentative D call: TRBD2 (5 bases). Input material: peripheral blood. Written as DNA, the CDR3 is TGTGCCAGCAGCGCCGCTGCGGGCGAGACCCAGTACTTC. Protein: CASSAAAGETQYF.